Shown below are 6 T cell receptor beta chains from a single sample sequenced in a study of tumor and adjacent non-tumor tissue in lung cancer. Three rounds of nested PCR, following a modified ARM-PCR protocol, produced the TCRbeta library. Using its own MiXCR run on the multiplex PCR reads, TCRdb lists one record per CDR3 protein. The data show about 75,000 distinct CDR3 sequences, roughly 80% seen once. No cell sorting was done before RNA was extracted from the tissue. The sequenced sample was lung tumor tissue. The source of these receptors is a woman in her forties or fifties with non-small cell lung cancer.

This clonotype was detected ten times or more. The V call is TRBV6-5, the J call TRBJ1-6; the D is unclear. The CDR3 runs to 14 residues. V was trimmed by 2 bases and J by 7 bases, leaving 9 bases between them. Germline V CDR1 and CDR2: MNHEY, SVGAGI. CDR3 in DNA: TGTGCCAGCAGTTACAGACGGCTGAATTCACCCCTCCACTTT. It codes for CASSYRRLNSPLHF.

A word on this clonotype: Its ends do not fully match the called genes, so a read error is possible. The chain employs TRBV6-1 and TRBJ2-3; D is unclear. CDR3 length: 14 residues. The germline gives CDR1 MNHNS, CDR2 SASEGT. The CDR3 sequence: CASIRFWSIDTQYF. The CDR3 region has the DNA TGTGCCAGCATCCGGTTCTGGAGCATAGATACGCAGTACTTT.

By share, this clonotype ranks as medium-sized. J is TRBJ2-2 and V is TRBV24-1, with D perhaps matching TRBD1 (5 bases). Trimming removed 1 base at V and 3 bases at J, with 5 bases between. The germline CDR1 and CDR2 sequences are KGHDR and SFDVKD. The CDR3 spans 14 residues. The CDR3 DNA reads TGTGCCACCAGTGATTTCAGGGACACCGGGGAGCTGTTTTTT. Translation gives CATSDFRDTGELFF.

This clonotype was seen a handful of times. The CDR3 nucleotides read TGTGCCAGTAGCATAGCTATCAGCGGGAGTTACCACACCGGGGAGTTTTTTTTT. It specifies CASSIAISGSYHTGEFFF. This sequence joins TRBV11-1 and TRBJ2-2; 8 bases fit TRBD2. The CDR3 is 18 residues long. CDR1 is SGHAT, CDR2 FQDESV, per germline (reference sequence). Trimming removed 9 bases from V and 17 bases from J; junction bases left unmatched: 32.

This chain connects TRBV6-1 to TRBJ2-3, with TRBD2 matching 11 bases. Germline values: CDR1 MNHNS, CDR2 SASEGT. The CDR3 length is 15 residues. Losses at the gene ends were 2 bases for V and 15 bases for J; bases not matched to a gene: 13. The CDR3 sequence is CASSELAGGIDTRYF. CDR3 sequence (DNA): TGTGCCAGCAGTGAACTAGCGGGAGGCATAGATACGCGATATTTT.

Comments on this clonotype: Mismatch with germline at one junction end may stem from a read error. The rearrangement joins TRBV10-3 to TRBJ2-4; D remains ambiguous. Germline CDR1 ENHRY, CDR2 SYGVKD. This CDR3 comprises 19 residues. CDR3 nucleotides: TGTGCCATCAGAACCCGACGGCCCCCTGTACATATGGTCCAAAACATTCAGAACTTC. Amino acid sequence: CAIRTRRPPVHMVQNIQNF.